One and the same sample provided the 17 T cell receptor beta chains below, sequenced in a study of OX40 agonist ivuxolimab in advanced cancers. Measured with immunoSEQ multiplex PCR; TCRdb has only the in-frame clones, and not every one. The data contain tens of thousands of clones, more than 85% of them singletons. Specimen: CD4+ or CD8+ T cells sorted from blood, collected in a trial of the OX40 agonist ivuxolimab. All receptors derive from an adult with an advanced solid tumor such as melanoma, head and neck, liver or kidney cancer.

V usage is TRBV7-2 and J usage is TRBJ2-1; 15 nucleotides agree with TRBD2. The germline CDR1 and CDR2 sequences are SGHTA and FQGNSA. The CDR3 extends over 16 amino acids. The ends lost 5 bases at V and 9 bases at J; junction bases unmatched: 8. CDR3 nucleotide sequence: TGTGCCAGCAGCCCCCCCGGACTAGCGGGAGGGACTGAGCAGTTCTTC. Protein: CASSPPGLAGGTEQFF.

The rearrangement joins TRBV5-5 to TRBJ1-5, with TRBD1 matching 9 bases. The CDR3 is 15 residues long. Germline CDR1 and CDR2: SGHKS and YYEKEE (reference sequence). J lost 4 bases, V lost 4 bases, and 6 bases had no gene match. In nucleotides, the CDR3 is TGTGCCAGCAGCAACGACAGGGGGACAAATCAGCCCCAGCATTTT. This gives the protein CASSNDRGTNQPQHF. Using reference TRBV5-5 and TRBJ1-5 for the parts outside the CDR3, the full variable domain is DAGVTQSPTHLIKTRGQQVTLRCSPISGHKSVSWYQQVLGQGPQFIFQYYEKEERGRGNFPDRFSARQFPNYSSELNVNALLLGDSALYLCASSNDRGTNQPQHFGDGTRLSIL.

The J gene is TRBJ1-1, the V gene TRBV4-1; the match to TRBD1 covers 10 bases. Trimming took 3 bases from V and 3 from J; bases not matched to a gene: 7. Germline V gene sequence: CDR1 MGHRA, CDR2 YSYEKL. There are 16 residues in the CDR3. The CDR3 DNA is TGCGCCAGCAGCCACCCCACCGGGACAGGGGACACTGAAGCTTTCTTT. It yields the protein CASSHPTGTGDTEAFF.

The rearrangement links TRBV6-1 to TRBJ1-1; TRBD1 agrees at 8 bases. This CDR3 contains 13 residues. Germline V lookup: CDR1 MNHNS, CDR2 SASEGT. V lost 6 bases to trimming and J lost 0 bases; unmatched junction nucleotides: 0. The CDR3 protein is CASRGQVNTEAFF. In DNA, the CDR3 is TGTGCCAGCAGGGGACAGGTGAACACTGAAGCTTTCTTT.

The CDR3 nucleotides read TGCGCCAGCAGCCCCGGACAGGGGGTTGGTGAGCAGTTCTTC. Residues: CASSPGQGVGEQFF. The chain employs TRBV5-1 and TRBJ2-1; TRBD1 matches at 10 bases. Germline lookup yields CDR1 SGHRS and CDR2 YFSETQ. The CDR3 totals 14 residues. Losses at the gene ends were 4 bases for V and 9 bases for J; bases not matched to a gene: 7.

This rearrangement joins TRBV6-5 to TRBJ1-4; D might be TRBD1 (6 bases). Trimming cost V 6 bases and J 4 bases, with 18 bases left between them. The CDR3 loop spans 16 amino acids. Germline lookup yields CDR1 MNHEY and CDR2 SVGAGI. The CDR3 DNA reads as TGTGCCAGCAGGTACCTGCCGGGGGCAGGTAATGAAAAACTGTTTTTT. It is translated as CASRYLPGAGNEKLFF.

The J gene is TRBJ2-3, the V gene TRBV2; D gene uncertain. V lost 8 bases and J lost 0, with 9 bases in between. The germline V gene has CDR1 SNHLY and CDR2 FYNNEI. CDR3 length: 13 amino acids. The CDR3 coding sequence is TGTGCCAGCCTTAAGGAAAGCACAGATACGCAGTATTTT. Translation gives CASLKESTDTQYF.

Only one count was recorded for this clone. The CDR3 is CASSQARGGRNTGELFF. The CDR3 nucleotides read TGCGCCAGCAGTCAAGCCCGGGGAGGCCGGAACACCGGGGAGCTGTTTTTT. The rearrangement uses TRBV5-1 and TRBJ2-2; TRBD2 is a possible D gene (6 bases). This CDR3 is 17 amino acids long. The V and J ends lost 5 bases and 1 base respectively, with 18 bases between them. CDR1 is SGHRS, CDR2 YFSETQ, per germline. The whole variable domain, filled in from reference TRBV5-1 and TRBJ2-2, reads KAGVTQTPRYLIKTRGQQVTLSCSPISGHRSVSWYQQTPGQGLQFLFEYFSETQRNKGNFPGRFSGRQFSNSRSEMNVSTLELGDSALYLCASSQARGGRNTGELFFGEGSRLTVL.

V and J are TRBV18 and TRBJ2-7; 9 positions agree with TRBD1. The germline CDR1 and CDR2 sequences are KGHSH and LQKENI. This CDR3 has 13 residues. V was clipped by 3 bases and J by 6 bases; unmatched bases: 3. This chain's CDR3 is CASSPRQGGEQYF. CDR3 DNA: TGTGCCAGCTCACCCCGACAGGGGGGCGAGCAGTACTTC.

V is TRBV9 and J is TRBJ1-1; D uncertain. Germline V lookup: CDR1 SGDLS, CDR2 YYNGEE. The CDR3 is 14 residues long. V shed 0 bases and J shed 1 base, with 7 bases lying between them. The CDR3 region has the DNA TGTGCCAGCAGCGTAGTTTACGGGAACACTGAAGCTTTCTTT. This translates into CASSVVYGNTEAFF. Supplemented by reference TRBV9 and TRBJ1-1, the full variable domain reads DSGVTQTPKHLITATGQRVTLRCSPRSGDLSVYWYQQSLDQGLQFLIQYYNGEERAKGNILERFSAQQFPDLHSELNLSSLELGDSALYFCASSVVYGNTEAFFGQGTRLTVV.

V and J are TRBV10-1 and TRBJ2-3, with 15 bases identical to TRBD2. Per the germline V gene, CDR1 is WNHNN and CDR2 is SYGVQD (reference sequence). Germline trimming cut 1 base from V and 1 base from J; bases unmatched to any gene: 9. This CDR3 region has 20 residues. This chain's CDR3 is CASSEWTSGRGPARTDTQYF. CDR3 sequence (DNA): TGCGCCAGCAGTGAGTGGACTAGCGGGAGGGGCCCAGCCCGCACAGATACGCAGTATTTT.

This rearrangement joins TRBV13 to TRBJ2-7, with D hard to call. Germline loops: CDR1 PRHDT, CDR2 FYEKMQ (reference sequence). The V end lost 4 bases, the J end lost 3 bases, and 19 bases lay between the germline ends. The CDR3 loop spans 16 amino acids. The CDR3, as DNA: TGTGCCAGCAGCTCTCCCCGAGGCGGCCGAGGCTACGAGCAGTACTTC. The encoded protein is CASSSPRGGRGYEQYF.

The gene calls are TRBV6-5 and TRBJ1-1; possible D gene TRBD1, 5 bases. The CDR3 has 14 residues. Trimming left V 7 bases short and J 4 bases short, with 16 bases between. The V gene's germline CDR1 is MNHEY and CDR2 SVGAGI. CDR3 nucleotides: TGTGCCAGCACCGACTCGGGGCTTATCACTGAAGCTTTCTTT. This sequence encodes CASTDSGLITEAFF.

The chain carries TRBV9 and TRBJ2-1; 10 bases are a match to TRBD2. The CDR3 length is 16 residues. V lost 0 bases and J lost 9; bases outside the gene matches: 9. Germline CDR1 is SGDLS and CDR2 is YYNGEE. The CDR3 DNA reads as TGTGCCAGCAGCGTAGACCTAGCGGGAGCAAACGGTGAGCAGTTCTTC. Translating it yields CASSVDLAGANGEQFF.

CDR3 protein: CASSHYARTGNYEQYF. CDR3 sequence (DNA): TGTGCCAGTAGTCATTACGCGAGGACAGGGAACTACGAGCAGTACTTC. The chain is built from TRBV19 and TRBJ2-7; 8 bases agree with TRBD1. From germline, CDR1 is LNHDA and CDR2 SQIVND (reference sequence). Trimming cost V 5 bases and J 3 bases; bases outside gene matches: 12. The CDR3 runs to 16 residues.

The chain recombines TRBV14 with TRBJ2-7, with D unresolved. Per the germline V gene, CDR1 is SGHDN and CDR2 is FVKESK. The CDR3 is made up of 13 amino acids. V lost 1 base to trimming and J lost 7 bases, with 11 bases between them. The CDR3 region is CASSQGLFREQYF. CDR3 DNA: TGTGCCAGCAGCCAAGGGCTTTTCCGAGAGCAGTACTTC.

The chain combines TRBV19 with TRBJ1-5, with D unclear. CDR1 and CDR2 from the germline V gene are LNHDA and SQIVND (reference sequence). V was shortened by 6 bases and J by 4 bases, with 7 bases between the two germline ends. This CDR3 has 12 amino acids. The CDR3 loop reads CASSEQNQPQHF. CDR3 DNA sequence: TGTGCCAGTAGCGAACAAAATCAGCCCCAGCATTTT.